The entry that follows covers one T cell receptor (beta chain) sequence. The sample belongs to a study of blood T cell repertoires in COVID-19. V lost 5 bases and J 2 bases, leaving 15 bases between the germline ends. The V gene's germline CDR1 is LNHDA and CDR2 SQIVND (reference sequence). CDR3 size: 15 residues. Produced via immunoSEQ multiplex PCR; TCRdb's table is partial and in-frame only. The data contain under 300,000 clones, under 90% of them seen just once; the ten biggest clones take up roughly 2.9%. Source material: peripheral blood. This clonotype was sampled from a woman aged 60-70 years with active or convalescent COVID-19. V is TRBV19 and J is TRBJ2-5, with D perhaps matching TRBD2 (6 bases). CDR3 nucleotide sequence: TGTGCCAGTAGTCCCCCTGTGGGGAGGCAAGAGACCCAGTACTTC. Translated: CASSPPVGRQETQYF. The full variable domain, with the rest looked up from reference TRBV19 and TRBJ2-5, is DGGITQSPKYLFRKEGQNVTLSCEQNLNHDAMYWYRQDPGQGLRLIYYSQIVNDFQKGDIAEGYSVSREKKESFPLTVTSAQKNPTAFYLCASSPPVGRQETQYFGPGTRLLVL.